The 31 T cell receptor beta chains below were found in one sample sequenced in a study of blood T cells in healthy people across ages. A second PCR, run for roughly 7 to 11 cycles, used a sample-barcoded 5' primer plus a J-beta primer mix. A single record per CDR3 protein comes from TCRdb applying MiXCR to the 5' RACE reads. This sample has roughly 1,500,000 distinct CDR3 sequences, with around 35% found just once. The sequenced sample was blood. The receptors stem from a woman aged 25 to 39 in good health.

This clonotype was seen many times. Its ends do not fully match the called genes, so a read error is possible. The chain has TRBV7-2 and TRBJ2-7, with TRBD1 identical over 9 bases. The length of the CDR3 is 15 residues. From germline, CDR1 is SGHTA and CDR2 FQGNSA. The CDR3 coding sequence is TGCGCCAGCAGCCCCGGACAGGGGAGAACCTACGAGCAGTACTTC. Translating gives CASSPGQGRTYEQYF.

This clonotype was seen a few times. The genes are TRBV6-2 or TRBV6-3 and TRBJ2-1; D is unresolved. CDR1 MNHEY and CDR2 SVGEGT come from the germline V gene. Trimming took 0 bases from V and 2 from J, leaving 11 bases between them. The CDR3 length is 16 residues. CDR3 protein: CASSYSADPPYNEQFF. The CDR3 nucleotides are TGTGCCAGCAGTTACTCCGCGGATCCACCCTACAATGAGCAGTTCTTC.

The CDR3: CASSLVGASGVQETQYF. Here the CDR3 DNA reads TGCGCCAGCAGCTTGGTTGGGGCTAGCGGTGTGCAAGAGACCCAGTACTTC. The V call is TRBV5-1, the J call TRBJ2-5; 7 bases agree with TRBD2. CDR1 is SGHRS, CDR2 YFSETQ, per germline. This CDR3 region has 17 residues. V trimming: 0 bases; J trimming: 2 bases; junction bases outside the gene matches: 10.

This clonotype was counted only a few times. CDR3 protein: CASSTIPGQGKTFF. Written as DNA, the CDR3 is TGTGCCAGCAGCACAATCCCGGGACAGGGGAAGACTTTCTTT. V and J are TRBV7-9 and TRBJ1-1, with TRBD1 matching 10 bases. J lost 12 bases, V lost 5 bases, and 12 bases had no gene match. There are 14 residues in the CDR3. Germline values: CDR1 SEHNR, CDR2 FQNEAQ (reference sequence).

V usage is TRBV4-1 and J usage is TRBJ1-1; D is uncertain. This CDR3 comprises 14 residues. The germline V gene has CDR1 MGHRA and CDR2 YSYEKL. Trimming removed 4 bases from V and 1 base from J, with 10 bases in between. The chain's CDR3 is CASSPRRGNTEAFF. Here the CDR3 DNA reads TGCGCCAGCAGCCCGAGAAGAGGGAACACTGAAGCTTTCTTT.

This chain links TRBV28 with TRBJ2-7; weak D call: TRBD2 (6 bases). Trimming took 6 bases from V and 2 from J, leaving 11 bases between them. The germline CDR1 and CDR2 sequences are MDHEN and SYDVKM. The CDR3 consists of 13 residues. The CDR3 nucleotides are TGTGCCAGCAGGCCGGCGGGGACCTACGAGCAGTACTTC. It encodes CASRPAGTYEQYF.

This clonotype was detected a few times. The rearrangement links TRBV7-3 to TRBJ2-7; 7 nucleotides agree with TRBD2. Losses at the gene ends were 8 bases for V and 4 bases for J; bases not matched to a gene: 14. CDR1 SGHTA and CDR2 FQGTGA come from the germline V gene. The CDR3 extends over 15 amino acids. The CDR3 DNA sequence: TGTGCCAGCGCCCCAGGAGCGGGGACTCAATACGAGCAGTACTTC. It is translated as CASAPGAGTQYEQYF.

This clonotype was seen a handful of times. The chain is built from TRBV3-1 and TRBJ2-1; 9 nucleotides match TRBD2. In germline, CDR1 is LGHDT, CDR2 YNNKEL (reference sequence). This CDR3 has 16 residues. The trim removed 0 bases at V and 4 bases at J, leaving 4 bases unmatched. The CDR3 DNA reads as TGTGCCAGCAGCCAAGAACTAGCGGGTTTTTACAATGAGCAGTTCTTC. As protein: CASSQELAGFYNEQFF.

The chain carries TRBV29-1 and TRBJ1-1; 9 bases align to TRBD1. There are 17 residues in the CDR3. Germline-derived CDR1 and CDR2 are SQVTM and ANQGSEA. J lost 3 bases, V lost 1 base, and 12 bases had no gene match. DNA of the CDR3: TGCAGCGTTGAAGGTCGGGACAGGGAACCAGGGGACACTGAAGCTTTCTTT. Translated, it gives CSVEGRDREPGDTEAFF.

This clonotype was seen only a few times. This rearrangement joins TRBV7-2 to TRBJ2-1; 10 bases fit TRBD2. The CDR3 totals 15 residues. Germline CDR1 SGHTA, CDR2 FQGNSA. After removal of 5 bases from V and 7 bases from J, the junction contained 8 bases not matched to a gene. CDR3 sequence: CASSPLAGEGNEQFF. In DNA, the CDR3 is TGTGCCAGCAGCCCCCTAGCGGGAGAAGGAAATGAGCAGTTCTTC. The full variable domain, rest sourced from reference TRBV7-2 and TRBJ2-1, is GAGVSQSPSNKVTEKGKDVELRCDPISGHTALYWYRQSLGQGLEFLIYFQGNSAPDKSGLPSDRFSAERTGGSVSTLTIQRTQQEDSAVYLCASSPLAGEGNEQFFGPGTRLTVL.

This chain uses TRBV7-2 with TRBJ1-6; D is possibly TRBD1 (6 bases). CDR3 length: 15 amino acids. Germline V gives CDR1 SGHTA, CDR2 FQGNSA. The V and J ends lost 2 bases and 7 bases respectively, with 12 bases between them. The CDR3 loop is CASSLPRGANSPLHF. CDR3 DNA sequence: TGTGCCAGCAGCTTACCTAGGGGGGCCAATTCACCCCTCCACTTT.

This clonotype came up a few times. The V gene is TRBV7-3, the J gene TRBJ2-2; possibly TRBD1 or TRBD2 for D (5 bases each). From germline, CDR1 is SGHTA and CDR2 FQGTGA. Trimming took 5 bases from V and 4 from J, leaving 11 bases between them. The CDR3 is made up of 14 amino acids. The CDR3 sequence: CASSPGAGTGELFF. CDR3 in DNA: TGTGCCAGCAGCCCCGGGGCCGGCACCGGGGAGCTGTTTTTT.

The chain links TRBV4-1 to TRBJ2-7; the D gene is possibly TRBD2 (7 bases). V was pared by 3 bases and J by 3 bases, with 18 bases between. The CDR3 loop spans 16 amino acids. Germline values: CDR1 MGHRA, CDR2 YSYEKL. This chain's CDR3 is CASSHRAREGDYEQYF. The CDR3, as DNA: TGCGCCAGCAGCCACCGGGCCAGGGAGGGGGACTACGAGCAGTACTTC.

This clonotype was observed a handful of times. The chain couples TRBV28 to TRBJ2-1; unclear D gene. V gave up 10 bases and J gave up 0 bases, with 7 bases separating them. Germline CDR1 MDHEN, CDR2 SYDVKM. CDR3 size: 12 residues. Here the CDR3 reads CANLPSYNEQFF. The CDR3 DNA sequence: TGTGCCAACCTCCCCTCCTACAATGAGCAGTTCTTC. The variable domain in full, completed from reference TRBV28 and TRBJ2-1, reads DVKVTQSSRYLVKRTGEKVFLECVQDMDHENMFWYRQDPGLGLRLIYFSYDVKMKEKGDIPEGYSVSREKKERFSLILESASTNQTSMYLCANLPSYNEQFFGPGTRLTVL.

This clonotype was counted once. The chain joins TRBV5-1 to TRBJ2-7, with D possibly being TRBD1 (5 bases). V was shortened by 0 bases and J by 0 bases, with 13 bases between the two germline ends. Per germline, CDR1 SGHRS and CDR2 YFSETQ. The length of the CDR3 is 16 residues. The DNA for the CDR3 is TGCGCCAGCAGCTTGGCAGGGTCAGGGAACTCCTACGAGCAGTACTTC. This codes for CASSLAGSGNSYEQYF.

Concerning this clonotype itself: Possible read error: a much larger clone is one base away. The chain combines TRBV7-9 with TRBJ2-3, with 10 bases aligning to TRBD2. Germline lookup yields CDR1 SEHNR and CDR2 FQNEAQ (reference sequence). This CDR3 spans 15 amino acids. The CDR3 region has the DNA TGTGCCAGCAGCCAAGCTAGCGGGGGCACAGATATGCAGTATTTT. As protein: CASSQASGGTDMQYF. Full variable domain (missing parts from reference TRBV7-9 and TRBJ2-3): DTGVSQNPRHKITKRGQNVTFRCDPISEHNRLYWYRQTLGQGPEFLTYFQNEAQLEKSRLLSDRFSAERPKGSFSTLEIQRTEQGDSAMYLCASSQASGGTDMQYFGPGTRLTVL.

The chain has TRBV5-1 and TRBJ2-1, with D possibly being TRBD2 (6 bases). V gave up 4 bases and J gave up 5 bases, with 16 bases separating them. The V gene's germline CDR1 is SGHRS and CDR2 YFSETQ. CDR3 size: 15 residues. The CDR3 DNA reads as TGCGCCAGCAGCACGCCGGCACTAGCAGACAATGAGCAGTTCTTC. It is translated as CASSTPALADNEQFF.

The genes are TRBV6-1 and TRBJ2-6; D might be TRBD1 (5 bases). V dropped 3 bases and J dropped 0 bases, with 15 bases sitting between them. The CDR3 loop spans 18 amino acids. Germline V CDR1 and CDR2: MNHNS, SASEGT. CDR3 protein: CASSDPRQGNSGANVLTF. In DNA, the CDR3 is TGTGCCAGCAGTGACCCCCGGCAGGGTAACTCTGGGGCCAACGTCCTGACTTTC.

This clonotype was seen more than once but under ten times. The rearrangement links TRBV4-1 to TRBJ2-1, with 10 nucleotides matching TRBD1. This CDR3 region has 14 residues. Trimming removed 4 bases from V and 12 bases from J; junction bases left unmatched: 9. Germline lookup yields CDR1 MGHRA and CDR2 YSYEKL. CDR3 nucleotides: TGCGCCAGCAGCCCGGGACAGGGGTTCGTAGGGCAGTTCTTC. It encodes CASSPGQGFVGQFF.

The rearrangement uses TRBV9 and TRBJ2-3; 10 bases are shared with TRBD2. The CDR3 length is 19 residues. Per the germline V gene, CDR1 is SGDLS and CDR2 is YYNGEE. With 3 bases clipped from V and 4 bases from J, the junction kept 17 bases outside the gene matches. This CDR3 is CASSARPSSGSSGADTQYF. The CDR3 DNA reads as TGTGCCAGCAGCGCAAGGCCCTCTAGCGGGAGTTCGGGGGCAGATACGCAGTATTTT. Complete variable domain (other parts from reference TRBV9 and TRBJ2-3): DSGVTQTPKHLITATGQRVTLRCSPRSGDLSVYWYQQSLDQGLQFLIQYYNGEERAKGNILERFSAQQFPDLHSELNLSSLELGDSALYFCASSARPSSGSSGADTQYFGPGTRLTVL.

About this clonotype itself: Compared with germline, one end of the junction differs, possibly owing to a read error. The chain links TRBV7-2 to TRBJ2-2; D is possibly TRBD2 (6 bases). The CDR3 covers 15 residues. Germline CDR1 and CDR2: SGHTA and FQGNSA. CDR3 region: CAGSLAETNTGELFF. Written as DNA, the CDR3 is TGTGCCGGCAGCTTAGCGGAGACGAACACCGGGGAGCTGTTTTTT.

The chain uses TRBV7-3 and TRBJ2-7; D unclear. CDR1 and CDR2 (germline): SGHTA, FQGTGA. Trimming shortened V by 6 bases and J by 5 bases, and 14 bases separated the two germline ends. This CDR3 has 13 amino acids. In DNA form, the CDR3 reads TGTGCCAGCAGTTTCAGAAGTCGGGACGAGCAGTACTTC. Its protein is CASSFRSRDEQYF.

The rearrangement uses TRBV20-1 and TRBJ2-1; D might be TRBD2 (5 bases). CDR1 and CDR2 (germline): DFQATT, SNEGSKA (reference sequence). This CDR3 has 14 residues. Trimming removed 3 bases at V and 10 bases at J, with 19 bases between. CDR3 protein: CSAREAGGSYEQFF. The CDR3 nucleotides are TGCAGTGCTAGGGAGGCGGGCGGTTCCTACGAGCAGTTCTTC.

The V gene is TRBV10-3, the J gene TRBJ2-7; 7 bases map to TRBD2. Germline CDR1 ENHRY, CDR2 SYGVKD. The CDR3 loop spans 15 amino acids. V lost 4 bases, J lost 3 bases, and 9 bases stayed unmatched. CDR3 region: CAISGGASGLYEQYF. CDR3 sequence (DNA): TGTGCCATCAGTGGAGGGGCTAGCGGCCTCTACGAGCAGTACTTC.

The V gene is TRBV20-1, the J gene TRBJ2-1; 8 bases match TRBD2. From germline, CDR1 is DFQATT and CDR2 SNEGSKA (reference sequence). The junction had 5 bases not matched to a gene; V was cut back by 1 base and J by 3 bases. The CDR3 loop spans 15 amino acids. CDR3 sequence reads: CSARALAGNYNEQFF. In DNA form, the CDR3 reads TGCAGTGCTAGAGCCCTAGCGGGCAACTACAATGAGCAGTTCTTC.

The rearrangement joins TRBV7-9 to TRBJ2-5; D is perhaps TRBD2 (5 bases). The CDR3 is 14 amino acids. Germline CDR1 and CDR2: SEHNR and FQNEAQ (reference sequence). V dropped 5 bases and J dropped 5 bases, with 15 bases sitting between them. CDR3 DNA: TGTGCCAGCAGCAGGTCGGCGACGGGGGAGACCCAGTACTTC. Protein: CASSRSATGETQYF. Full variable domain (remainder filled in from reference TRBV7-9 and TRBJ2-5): DTGVSQNPRHKITKRGQNVTFRCDPISEHNRLYWYRQTLGQGPEFLTYFQNEAQLEKSRLLSDRFSAERPKGSFSTLEIQRTEQGDSAMYLCASSRSATGETQYFGPGTRLLVL.

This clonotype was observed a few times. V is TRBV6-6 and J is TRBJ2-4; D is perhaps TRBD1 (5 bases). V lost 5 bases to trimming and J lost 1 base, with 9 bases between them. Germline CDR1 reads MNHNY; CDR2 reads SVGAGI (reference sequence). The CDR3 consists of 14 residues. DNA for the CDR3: TGTGCCAGCAGTCCAAGACAGGCCAAAAACATTCAGTACTTC. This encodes CASSPRQAKNIQYF.

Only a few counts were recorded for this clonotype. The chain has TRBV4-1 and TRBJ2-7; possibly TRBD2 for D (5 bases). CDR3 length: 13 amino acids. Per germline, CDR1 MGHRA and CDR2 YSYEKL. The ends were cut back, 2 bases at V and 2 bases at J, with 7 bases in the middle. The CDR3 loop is CASSQLLAYEQYF. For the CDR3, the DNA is TGCGCCAGCAGCCAATTACTAGCCTACGAGCAGTACTTC.

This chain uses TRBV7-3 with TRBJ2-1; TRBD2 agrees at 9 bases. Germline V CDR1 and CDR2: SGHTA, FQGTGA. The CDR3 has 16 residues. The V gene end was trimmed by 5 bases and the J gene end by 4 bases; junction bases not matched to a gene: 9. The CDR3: CASSAITSGPYNEQFF. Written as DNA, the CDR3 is TGTGCCAGCAGCGCTATAACTAGCGGGCCTTACAATGAGCAGTTCTTC.

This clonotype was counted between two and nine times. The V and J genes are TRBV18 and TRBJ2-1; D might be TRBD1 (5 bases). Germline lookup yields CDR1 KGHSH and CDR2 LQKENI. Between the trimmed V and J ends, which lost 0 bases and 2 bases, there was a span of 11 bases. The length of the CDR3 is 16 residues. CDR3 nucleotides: TGTGCCAGCTCACCACCGCCAGGGAATGCCTACAATGAGCAGTTCTTC. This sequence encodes CASSPPPGNAYNEQFF.

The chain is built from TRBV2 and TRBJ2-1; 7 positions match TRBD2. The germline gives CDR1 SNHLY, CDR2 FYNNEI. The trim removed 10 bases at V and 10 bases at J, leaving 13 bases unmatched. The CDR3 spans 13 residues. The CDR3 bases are TGTGCCATCACCGAGAGAGCGGGACGCGAGCAGTTCTTC. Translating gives CAITERAGREQFF.